This TCR beta chain is drawn from a study of Graves' ophthalmopathy and Graves' hyperthyroidism. Amplifying from RNA transcripts, the study obtained TCR beta CDR3 regions. First-round RT-PCR used HTBI primers; second-round multiplex PCR followed. MiXCR, applied by TCRdb to the multiplex PCR reads, yields one record per CDR3 protein. Here the sample spans 350,000 to 450,000 distinct CDR3 sequences, around 19% being singletons. CDR3 length: 14 amino acids. V gave up 3 bases and J gave up 4 bases; unmatched junction bases: 3. Germline V CDR1 and CDR2: MDHEN, SYDVKM. The diagnostic workup employed clinical symptoms, serum thyroxine, TRAb, thyroid ultrasound and orbital computed tomography. The table lists this clonotype with many counts. Its specificity is not known. Study-level points and caveats: Discrimination between ophthalmopathy and stable hyperthyroidism by a 13-signature model showed roughly 88% sensitivity and about 80% specificity.

Sequencing used peripheral blood. The chain joins TRBV28 to TRBJ2-7; 10 bases fit TRBD1. The clonotype originates from a woman aged 18-29 years with Graves' ophthalmopathy. The DNA for the CDR3 is TGTGCCAGCAGTTTCCCGGGACAGGGGTACGAGCAGTACTTC. Protein sequence: CASSFPGQGYEQYF.